This T cell receptor (beta chain) was recovered during a study of T cell changes during pregnancy in multiple sclerosis. CDR1 is SNHLY, CDR2 FYNNEI, per germline. This CDR3 has 15 amino acids. The ends were cut back, 6 bases at V and 4 bases at J, with 16 bases in the middle. The repertoire was sequenced with immunoSEQ multiplex PCR; TCRdb's copy has only in-frame clones and lacks some. The sample holds over 30,000 clones, roughly 93% seen once. The clonotype was recovered from a female donor with multiple sclerosis, enrolled in a pregnancy study. The starting material was CD4+ T cells from peripheral blood mononuclear cells, obtained after pregnancy. The rearrangement links TRBV2 to TRBJ1-5, with D tentatively TRBD1 (6 bases). The CDR3 DNA reads as TGTGCCAGCAGGGCAACAGGGCTGGGTAATCAGCCCCAGCATTTT. As protein: CASRATGLGNQPQHF.